These 8 T cell receptor beta chains originate from one sample sequenced in a study of cytomegalovirus exposure and HLA in healthy donors. PCR involved 60 Vbeta and 13 Jbeta primers. Here immunoSEQ multiplex PCR was the method, and the copy in TCRdb shows in-frame clones only, minus some. This table has about 130,000 clones, 70% to 80% appearing once. Source material: PBMCs. These TCRs come from a female donor in good health and CMV-seronegative.

V usage is TRBV7-3 and J usage is TRBJ2-1, with 11 bases aligning to TRBD2. The CDR3 length is 14 residues. Germline-derived CDR1 and CDR2 are SGHTA and FQGTGA. V gave up 5 bases and J gave up 6 bases; unmatched junction bases: 3. CDR3 residues: CASSPTSGSNEQFF. In nucleotides, the CDR3 is TGTGCCAGCAGCCCAACTAGCGGGAGCAATGAGCAGTTCTTC. The full variable domain, with the rest looked up from reference TRBV7-3 and TRBJ2-1, is GAGVSQTPSNKVTEKGKYVELRCDPISGHTALYWYRQSLGQGPEFLIYFQGTGAADDSGLPNDRFFAVRPEGSVSTLKIQRTERGDSAVYLCASSPTSGSNEQFFGPGTRLTVL.

The chain uses TRBV4-1 and TRBJ2-5; 15 bases fit TRBD2. This CDR3 region has 18 residues. Germline V lookup: CDR1 MGHRA, CDR2 YSYEKL. With V trimmed by 0 bases and J by 2 bases, 4 bases remained unmatched. CDR3 loop: CASSQDRGLAGGQETQYF. The CDR3 DNA follows: TGCGCCAGCAGCCAAGATCGCGGACTAGCGGGAGGGCAAGAGACCCAGTACTTC.

The J gene is TRBJ2-5, the V gene TRBV4-1; TRBD2 might be the D (5 bases). TRBJ2-7 explains the end of the DNA better; the J call may be wrong. This CDR3 is 16 amino acids long. Germline lookup yields CDR1 MGHRA and CDR2 YSYEKL. The chain's CDR3 is CASSRPSPAESYEQYF. Here the CDR3 DNA reads TGCGCCAGCAGCCGACCAAGCCCAGCGGAATCCTACGAGCAGTACTTC.

CDR3: CASSPGTASNQPQHF. The CDR3 DNA is TGTGCCAGCAGCCCGGGGACAGCTAGCAATCAGCCCCAGCATTTT. The chain links TRBV4-2 to TRBJ1-5; 7 bases map to TRBD1. V gave up 4 bases and J gave up 0 bases; unmatched junction bases: 3. CDR1 is LGHNA, CDR2 YNFKEQ, per germline. The CDR3 runs to 15 residues.

The chain links TRBV4-2 to TRBJ2-7, with D perhaps TRBD1 (6 bases). Germline CDR1 and CDR2: LGHNA and YNFKEQ. The CDR3 sequence is 16 residues long. V lost 0 bases and J 3 bases, leaving 15 bases between the germline ends. The CDR3, as DNA: TGTGCCAGCAGCCAAGATCAGTCAGGGGCTATCTACGAGCAGTACTTC. This translates into CASSQDQSGAIYEQYF.

The genes are TRBV7-2 and TRBJ2-7; 8 nucleotides line up with TRBD2. In germline, CDR1 is SGHTA, CDR2 FQGNSA. The CDR3 is 14 amino acids. J was trimmed by 2 bases and V by 3 bases; bases with no gene match: 3. In DNA, the CDR3 is TGTGCCAGCAGCTTCGGGGGGGCAGCCTACGAGCAGTACTTC. It codes for CASSFGGAAYEQYF.

The chain carries TRBV10-3 and TRBJ2-5; 7 bases align to TRBD1. Losses at the gene ends were 6 bases for V and 1 base for J; bases not matched to a gene: 2. Germline V gene data show CDR1 as ENHRY and CDR2 as SYGVKD. The CDR3 is 13 residues long. The CDR3: CAIRRDSQETQYF. The CDR3 nucleotides are TGTGCCATCAGACGGGACAGCCAAGAGACCCAGTACTTC.

This clone was seen once. V usage is TRBV7-8 and J usage is TRBJ2-5; 10 nucleotides match TRBD2. Germline V gene sequence: CDR1 SGHVS, CDR2 FQNEAQ. Trimming took 0 bases from V and 2 from J; bases not matched to a gene: 6. The CDR3 consists of 17 residues. The DNA for the CDR3 is TGTGCCAGCAGCTTAGCGGGAGCTAGCGGGAGTCAAGAGACCCAGTACTTC. It encodes CASSLAGASGSQETQYF. The variable domain in full, completed from reference TRBV7-8 and TRBJ2-5, reads GAGVSQSPRYKVAKRGQDVALRCDPISGHVSLFWYQQALGQGPEFLTYFQNEAQLDKSGLPSDRFFAERPEGSVSTLKIQRTQQEDSAVYLCASSLAGASGSQETQYFGPGTRLLVL.